The entry below describes one T cell receptor (beta chain). Other DNA sequences in this specimen translate into the identical CDR3. Self-reported history from a screening survey and questionnaire set each donor's cohort. Clones were read by immunoSEQ multiplex PCR, and TCRdb kept only the in-frame ones, dropping some. The sample has over 350,000 clones, about 86% seen once. The data are from a study of blood T cell repertoires in COVID-19. Germline-derived CDR1 and CDR2 are SQVTM and ANQGSEA. The junction had 3 bases not matched to a gene; V was cut back by 6 bases and J by 0 bases. This CDR3 has 13 residues.

Sequencing input: PBMCs or T cells enriched from blood (not recorded which). This clonotype originated in a woman aged 45 to 65 who had recovered from COVID-19. V and J are TRBV29-1 and TRBJ1-1; 8 positions agree with TRBD1. The CDR3 sequence is CSVGQGLNTEAFF. Here the CDR3 DNA reads TGCAGCGTCGGACAGGGTTTGAACACTGAAGCTTTCTTT.